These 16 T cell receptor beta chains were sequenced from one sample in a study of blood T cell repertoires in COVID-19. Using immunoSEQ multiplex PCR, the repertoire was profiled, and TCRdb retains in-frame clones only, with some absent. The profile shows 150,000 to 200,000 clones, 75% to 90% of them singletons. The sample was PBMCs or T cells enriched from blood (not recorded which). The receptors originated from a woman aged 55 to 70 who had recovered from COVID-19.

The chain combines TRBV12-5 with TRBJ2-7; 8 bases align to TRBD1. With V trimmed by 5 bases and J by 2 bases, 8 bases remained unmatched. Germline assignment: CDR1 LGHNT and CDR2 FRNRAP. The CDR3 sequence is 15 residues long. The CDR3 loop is CASGMRTGPTYEQYF. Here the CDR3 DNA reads TGTGCTAGTGGTATGAGGACAGGGCCGACCTACGAGCAGTACTTC.

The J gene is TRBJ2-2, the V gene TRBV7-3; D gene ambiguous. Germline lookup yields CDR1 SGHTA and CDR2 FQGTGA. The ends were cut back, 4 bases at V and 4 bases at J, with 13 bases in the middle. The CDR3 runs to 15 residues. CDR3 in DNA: TGTGCCAGCAGCTCCAGTCCCGGGTTCACCGGGGAGCTGTTTTTT. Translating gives CASSSSPGFTGELFF.

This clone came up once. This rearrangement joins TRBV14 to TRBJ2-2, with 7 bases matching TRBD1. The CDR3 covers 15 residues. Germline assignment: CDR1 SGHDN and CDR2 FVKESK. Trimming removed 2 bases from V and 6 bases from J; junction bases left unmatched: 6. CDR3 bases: TGTGCCAGCAGCCAACATGCAGGGGGTGCCGGGGAGCTGTTTTTT. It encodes CASSQHAGGAGELFF.

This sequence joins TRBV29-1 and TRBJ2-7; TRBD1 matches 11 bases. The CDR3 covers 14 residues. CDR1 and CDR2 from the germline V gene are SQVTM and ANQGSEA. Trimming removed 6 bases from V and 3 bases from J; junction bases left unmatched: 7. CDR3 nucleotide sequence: TGCAGCGTGGGACAGGGGGGTGTAGTCTACGAGCAGTACTTC. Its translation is CSVGQGGVVYEQYF.

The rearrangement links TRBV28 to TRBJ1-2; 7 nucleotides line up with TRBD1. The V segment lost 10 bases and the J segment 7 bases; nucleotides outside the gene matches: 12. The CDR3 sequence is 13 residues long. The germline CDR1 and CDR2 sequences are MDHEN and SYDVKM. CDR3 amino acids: CAIQSPTGTGYTF. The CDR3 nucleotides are TGTGCCATCCAGAGTCCGACAGGGACTGGCTACACCTTC.

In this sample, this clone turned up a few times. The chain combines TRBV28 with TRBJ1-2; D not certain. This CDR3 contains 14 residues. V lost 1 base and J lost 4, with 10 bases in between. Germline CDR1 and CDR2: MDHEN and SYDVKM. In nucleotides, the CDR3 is TGTGCCAGCAGTTTATACTTGGGGAGCTATGGCTACACCTTC. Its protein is CASSLYLGSYGYTF.

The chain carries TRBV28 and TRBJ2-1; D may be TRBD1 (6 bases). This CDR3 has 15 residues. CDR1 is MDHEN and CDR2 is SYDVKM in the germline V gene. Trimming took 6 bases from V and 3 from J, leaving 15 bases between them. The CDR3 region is CASSTGTWGYNEQFF. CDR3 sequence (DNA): TGTGCCAGCAGCACGGGGACATGGGGCTACAATGAGCAGTTCTTC.

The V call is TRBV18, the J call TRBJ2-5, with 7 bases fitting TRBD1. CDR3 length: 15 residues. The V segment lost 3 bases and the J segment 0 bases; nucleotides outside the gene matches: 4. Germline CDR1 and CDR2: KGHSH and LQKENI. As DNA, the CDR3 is TGTGCCAGCTCACCCCAACAGGGGAACCAAGAGACCCAGTACTTC. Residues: CASSPQQGNQETQYF.

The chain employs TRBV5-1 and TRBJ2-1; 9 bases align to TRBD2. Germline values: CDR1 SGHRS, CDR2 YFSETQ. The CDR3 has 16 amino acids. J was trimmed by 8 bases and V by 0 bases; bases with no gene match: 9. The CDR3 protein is CASSLAGLAGVYEQFF. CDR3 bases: TGCGCCAGCAGCTTGGCCGGGTTAGCGGGAGTGTATGAGCAGTTCTTC.

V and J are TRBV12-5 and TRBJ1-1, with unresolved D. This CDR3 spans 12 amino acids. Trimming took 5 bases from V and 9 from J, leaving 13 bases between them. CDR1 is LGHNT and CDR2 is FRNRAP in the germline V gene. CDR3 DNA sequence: TGTGCTAGTGGTATCGAGTCCCTGAAAGCTTTCTTT. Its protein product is CASGIESLKAFF.

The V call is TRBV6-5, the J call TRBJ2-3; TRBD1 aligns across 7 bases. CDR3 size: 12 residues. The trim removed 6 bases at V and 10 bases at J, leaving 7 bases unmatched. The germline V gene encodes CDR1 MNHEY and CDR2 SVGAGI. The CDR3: CASRTTGPAQYF. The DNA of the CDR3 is TGTGCCAGCAGAACGACAGGGCCCGCGCAGTATTTT.

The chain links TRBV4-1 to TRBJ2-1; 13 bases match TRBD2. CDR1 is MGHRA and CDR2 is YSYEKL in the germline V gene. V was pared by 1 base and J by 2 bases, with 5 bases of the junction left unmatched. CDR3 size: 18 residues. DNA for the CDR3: TGCGCCAGCAGCCAAGGGACTAGCGGGAGCGGGACCTACAATGAGCAGTTCTTC. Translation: CASSQGTSGSGTYNEQFF.

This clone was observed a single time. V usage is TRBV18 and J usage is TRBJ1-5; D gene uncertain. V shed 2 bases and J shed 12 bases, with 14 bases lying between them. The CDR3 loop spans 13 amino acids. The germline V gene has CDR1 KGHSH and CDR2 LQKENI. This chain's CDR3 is CASSPDVQLHQHF. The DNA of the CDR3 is TGTGCCAGCTCACCAGATGTACAGCTTCACCAGCATTTT.

The CDR3 region is CASSLDRGSTDTQYF. Written as DNA, the CDR3 is TGCGCCAGCAGCCTTGACAGGGGAAGCACAGATACGCAGTATTTT. The chain recombines TRBV5-1 with TRBJ2-3; the match to TRBD1 covers 8 bases. J lost 0 bases, V lost 4 bases, and 4 bases had no gene match. Germline CDR1 is SGHRS and CDR2 is YFSETQ. The CDR3 length is 15 residues.

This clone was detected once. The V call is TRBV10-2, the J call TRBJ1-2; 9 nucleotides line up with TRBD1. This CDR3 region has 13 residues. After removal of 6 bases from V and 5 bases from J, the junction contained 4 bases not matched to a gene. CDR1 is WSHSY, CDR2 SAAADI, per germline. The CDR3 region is CASRSDRGYGYTF. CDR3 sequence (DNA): TGCGCCAGCAGATCGGACAGGGGATATGGCTACACCTTC.

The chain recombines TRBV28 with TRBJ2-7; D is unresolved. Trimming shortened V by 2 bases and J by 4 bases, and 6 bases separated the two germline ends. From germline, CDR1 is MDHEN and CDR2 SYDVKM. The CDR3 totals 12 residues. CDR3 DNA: TGTGCCAGCAGTTTAATAATTTACGAGCAGTACTTC. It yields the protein CASSLIIYEQYF.